The 14 T cell receptor beta chains below come from one sample, sequenced in a study of patients and donors after allogeneic stem cell transplantation. TCRdb called the RT-PCR reads again in MiXCR, with one record for every CDR3 protein. This sample has about 150,000 distinct CDR3 sequences, with about two fifths found just once. The sample comprised blood, either unsorted or a sorted T cell fraction (not recorded which). The receptors here all came from a human donor who was either an allogeneic HSCT recipient or a stem cell or donor lymphocyte infusion donor (not recorded which). It is not recorded whose cells these are; they may come from a transplant donor.

This clonotype was counted only a few times. The V call is TRBV28, the J call TRBJ1-2, with a weak D call TRBD1 (5 bases). This CDR3 has 12 residues. Trimming shortened V by 2 bases and J by 7 bases, and 8 bases separated the two germline ends. Germline V gene sequence: CDR1 MDHEN, CDR2 SYDVKM. The CDR3 DNA is TGTGCCAGCAGTTTACCCGGGGGTGGCTACACCTTC. Protein sequence: CASSLPGGGYTF.

The chain employs TRBV5-1 and TRBJ2-3; D is uncertain. Germline V gene lookup returns CDR1 SGHRS and CDR2 YFSETQ. The CDR3 is made up of 16 amino acids. Trimming left V 0 bases short and J 0 bases short, with 11 bases between. In DNA form, the CDR3 reads TGCGCCAGCAGCTTGGTATTTCACACTAGCACAGATACGCAGTATTTT. Translation gives CASSLVFHTSTDTQYF.

CDR3 coding DNA: TGCAGTGCTCCGGGACCGGGGCAAAACTATGGCTACACCTTC. As protein: CSAPGPGQNYGYTF. This rearrangement joins TRBV20-1 to TRBJ1-2; possibly TRBD1 for D (5 bases). The CDR3 covers 14 residues. CDR1 and CDR2 (germline): DFQATT, SNEGSKA (reference sequence). The V and J ends lost 5 bases and 2 bases respectively, with 15 bases between them.

This clonotype was seen just once. The rearrangement joins TRBV20-1 to TRBJ2-7; D is ambiguous. Germline loops: CDR1 DFQATT, CDR2 SNEGSKA (reference sequence). This CDR3 contains 14 residues. The CDR3 loop reads CSPIWVPSPYEQYF. The CDR3 region has the DNA TGCAGCCCCATTTGGGTGCCCTCCCCCTACGAGCAGTACTTC.

In its sample, this clonotype was seen a few times. The CDR3 region has the DNA TGTGCCACCAAGGACAGGGCAGGAAACACCATATATTTT. Residues: CATKDRAGNTIYF. This chain joins TRBV5-6 and TRBJ1-3; 8 nucleotides agree with TRBD1. Germline V gene sequence: CDR1 SGHDT, CDR2 YYEEEE. With 9 bases clipped from V and 4 bases from J, the junction kept 6 bases outside the gene matches. The CDR3 is 13 residues long.

CDR3 nucleotide sequence: TGTGCCAGCAGTCCGGGCCCGAACACTGAAGCTTTCTTT. It encodes CASSPGPNTEAFF. The chain uses TRBV12-3 or TRBV12-4 and TRBJ1-1, with unresolved D. The CDR3 has 13 residues. Trimming pared 5 bases from V and 1 base from J, leaving 8 bases between.

The chain is built from TRBV12-3 or TRBV12-4 and TRBJ1-1; the D is unclear. V lost 3 bases to trimming and J lost 5 bases, with 10 bases between them. The CDR3 is 13 residues long. This chain's CDR3 is CASSFVPGTEAFF. The CDR3 DNA follows: TGTGCCAGCAGTTTCGTACCGGGGACTGAAGCTTTCTTT.

This clonotype appeared a few times. The rearrangement joins TRBV12-5 to TRBJ1-5; D perhaps matches TRBD1 (5 bases). Looked up from germline, CDR1 is LGHNT and CDR2 is FRNRAP. Trimming took 5 bases from V and 9 from J, leaving 20 bases between them. The CDR3 consists of 15 residues. The CDR3 DNA sequence: TGTGCTAGTGGTCCCTACCCAGACAGCGCAATGCCCCAGCATTTT. This encodes CASGPYPDSAMPQHF.

In its sample, this clonotype was seen once. The chain couples TRBV12-3 or TRBV12-4 to TRBJ2-5, with TRBD2 as a possible D gene (5 bases). The V gene lost 7 bases and the J gene lost 2 bases, with 20 bases spanning the gap. The CDR3 is made up of 16 amino acids. The chain's CDR3 is CASTLIPRSGQETQYF. The CDR3 nucleotides are TGTGCCAGCACCCTCATTCCCCGGTCGGGGCAAGAGACCCAGTACTTC.

The chain recombines TRBV7-9 with TRBJ2-3; D is undetermined. This CDR3 region has 11 residues. Looked up from germline, CDR1 is SEHNR and CDR2 is FQNEAQ (reference sequence). Trimming took off 7 bases at V and 2 bases at J, with 4 bases between the two ends. The CDR3 nucleotides are TGTGCCAGCAACCCCACAGATACGCAGTATTTT. It yields the protein CASNPTDTQYF.

This clonotype was observed at least ten times. J is TRBJ1-1 and V is TRBV12-3 or TRBV12-4; D remains unclear. Trimming pared 7 bases from V and 5 bases from J, leaving 14 bases between. The CDR3 is 13 residues long. In DNA form, the CDR3 reads TGTGCCAGCACCCCTGGGCGAGGAACTGAAGCTTTCTTT. Translating gives CASTPGRGTEAFF.

This clonotype was counted a few times. This rearrangement joins TRBV20-1 to TRBJ1-5; D may be TRBD1 (5 bases). Germline values: CDR1 DFQATT, CDR2 SNEGSKA (reference sequence). Trimming shortened V by 5 bases and J by 8 bases, and 19 bases separated the two germline ends. This CDR3 spans 14 amino acids. The CDR3 is CSAGAGRSKEPQHF. Here the CDR3 DNA reads TGCAGTGCTGGGGCAGGTCGGTCGAAGGAGCCCCAGCATTTT.

There are a few counts of this clonotype. In DNA form, the CDR3 reads TGCAGTGCTAGAATCCTGACAGGGGAACGGGACAATGAGCAGTTCTTC. It yields the protein CSARILTGERDNEQFF. This chain joins TRBV20-1 and TRBJ2-1, with 8 bases matching TRBD1. The length of the CDR3 is 16 residues. Germline-derived CDR1 and CDR2 are DFQATT and SNEGSKA (reference sequence). Trimming removed 2 bases from V and 5 bases from J; junction bases left unmatched: 11.

This clonotype was seen once. V is TRBV6-2 or TRBV6-3 and J is TRBJ2-7; D call uncertain. CDR3 size: 14 residues. Germline V CDR1 and CDR2: MNHEY, SVGEGT. V lost 6 bases and J 5 bases, leaving 17 bases between the germline ends. The CDR3, as DNA: TGTGCCAGCAGGCGTCCCGGGCAGAGCAACGAGCAGTACTTC. This translates into CASRRPGQSNEQYF.